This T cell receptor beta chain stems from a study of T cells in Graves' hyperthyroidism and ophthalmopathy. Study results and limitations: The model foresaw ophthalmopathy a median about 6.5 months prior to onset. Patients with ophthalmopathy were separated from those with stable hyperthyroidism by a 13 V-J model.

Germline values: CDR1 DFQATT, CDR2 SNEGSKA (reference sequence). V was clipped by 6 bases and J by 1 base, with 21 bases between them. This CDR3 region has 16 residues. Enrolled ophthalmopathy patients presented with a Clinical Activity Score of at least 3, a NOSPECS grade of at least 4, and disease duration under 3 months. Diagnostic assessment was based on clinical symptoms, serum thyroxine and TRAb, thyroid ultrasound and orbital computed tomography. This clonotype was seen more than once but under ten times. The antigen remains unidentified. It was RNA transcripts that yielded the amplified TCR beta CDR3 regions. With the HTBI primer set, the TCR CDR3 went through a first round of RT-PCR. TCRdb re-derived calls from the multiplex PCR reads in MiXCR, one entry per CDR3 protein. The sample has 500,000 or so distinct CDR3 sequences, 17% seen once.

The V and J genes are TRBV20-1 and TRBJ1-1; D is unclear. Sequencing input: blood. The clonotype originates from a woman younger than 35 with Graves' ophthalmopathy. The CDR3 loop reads CSAQIPTVNPNTEAFF. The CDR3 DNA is TGCAGTGCCCAAATACCAACAGTAAATCCGAACACTGAAGCTTTCTTT.